This T cell receptor (beta chain) emerged from a study of blood T cell repertoires in COVID-19. Study background: Two negative PCRs, clearance, or symptom resolution were required of recovered Cohort 3 donors.

Repertoires were generated with immunoSEQ multiplex PCR, while TCRdb's copy carries only in-frame clones and drops some. Here the sample spans around 300,000 clones, approximately 90% being singletons. V lost 3 bases and J 4 bases, leaving 13 bases between the germline ends. Germline assignment: CDR1 KGHSH and CDR2 LQKENI. The CDR3 contains 15 residues. Input material: PBMCs or T cells enriched from blood (not recorded which). This sequence originates from a woman aged 55-70 years in a cohort exposed to, infected with or recovered from COVID-19 (not recorded which). The chain uses TRBV18 and TRBJ2-1, with D tentatively TRBD1 (6 bases). The CDR3 here is CASSPNQGNYNEQFF. Written as DNA, the CDR3 is TGTGCCAGCTCACCGAATCAGGGGAATTACAATGAGCAGTTCTTC.